A single T cell receptor (beta chain) is shown here with its context. Given a far larger clone just one base away, this is likely a sequencing read error. Regarding treatment: oral pan-JAK inhibitor, 5-10 mg twice daily. These data come from a study of CD8+ T cells in alopecia areata. cDNA reverse transcribed from extracted RNA served as the sequencing template. Measured with immunoSEQ multiplex PCR; TCRdb has only the in-frame clones, and not every one. The data show about 64,000 clones, roughly 50% seen once. From germline, CDR1 is SGHRS and CDR2 YFSETQ. Trimming cost V 5 bases and J 3 bases; bases outside gene matches: 10. The CDR3 length is 15 residues.

The chain links TRBV5-1 to TRBJ2-7, with 8 bases identical to TRBD1. This sequence was found in a human donor with alopecia areata. The input for sequencing was CD8+ T cells sorted from blood, taken around week 37, from a patient treated with tofacitinib. CDR3 nucleotides: TGCGCCAGCAGTTTCCCCGGACAGGGCCTCTACGAGCAGTACTTC. This codes for CASSFPGQGLYEQYF.